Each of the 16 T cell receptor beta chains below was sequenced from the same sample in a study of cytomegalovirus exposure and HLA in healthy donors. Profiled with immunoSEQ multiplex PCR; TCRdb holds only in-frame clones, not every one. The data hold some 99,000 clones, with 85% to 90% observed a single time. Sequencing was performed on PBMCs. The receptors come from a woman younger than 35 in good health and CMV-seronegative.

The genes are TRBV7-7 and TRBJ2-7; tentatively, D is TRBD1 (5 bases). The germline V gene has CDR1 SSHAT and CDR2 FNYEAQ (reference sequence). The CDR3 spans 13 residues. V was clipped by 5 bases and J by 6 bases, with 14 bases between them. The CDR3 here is CASSTSRTSEQYF. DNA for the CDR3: TGTGCCAGCAGCACATCTCGGACATCCGAGCAGTACTTC.

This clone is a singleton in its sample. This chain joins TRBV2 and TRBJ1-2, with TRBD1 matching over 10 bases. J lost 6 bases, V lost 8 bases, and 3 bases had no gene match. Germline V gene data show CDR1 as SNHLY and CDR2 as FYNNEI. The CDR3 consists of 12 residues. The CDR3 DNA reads TGTGCCAGCGATGGGACAGGGGATGGCTACACCTTC. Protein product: CASDGTGDGYTF.

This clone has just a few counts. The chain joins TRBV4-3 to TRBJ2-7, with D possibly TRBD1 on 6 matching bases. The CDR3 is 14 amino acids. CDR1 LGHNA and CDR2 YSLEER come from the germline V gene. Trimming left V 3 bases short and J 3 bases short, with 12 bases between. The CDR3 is CASSHERGFYEQYF. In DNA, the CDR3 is TGCGCCAGCAGCCACGAAAGGGGGTTCTACGAGCAGTACTTC.

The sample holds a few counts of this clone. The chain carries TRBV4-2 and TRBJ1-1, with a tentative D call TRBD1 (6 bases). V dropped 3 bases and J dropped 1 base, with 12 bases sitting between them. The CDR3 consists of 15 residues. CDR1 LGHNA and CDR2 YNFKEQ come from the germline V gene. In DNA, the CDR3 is TGTGCCAGCAGCCAGCCAACAGGGTCGAACACTGAAGCTTTCTTT. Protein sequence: CASSQPTGSNTEAFF.

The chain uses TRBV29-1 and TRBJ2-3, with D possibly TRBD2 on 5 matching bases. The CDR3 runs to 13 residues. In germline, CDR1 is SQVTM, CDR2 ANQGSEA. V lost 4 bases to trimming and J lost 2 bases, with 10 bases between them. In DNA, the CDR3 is TGCAGCGTTGGTGAGGGTCCCACAGATACGCAGTATTTT. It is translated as CSVGEGPTDTQYF.

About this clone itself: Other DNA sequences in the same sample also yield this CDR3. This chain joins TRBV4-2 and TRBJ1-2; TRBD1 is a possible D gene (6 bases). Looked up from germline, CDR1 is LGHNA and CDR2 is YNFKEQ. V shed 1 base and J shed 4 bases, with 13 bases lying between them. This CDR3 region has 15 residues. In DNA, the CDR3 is TGTGCCAGCAGCCAAGGGAACAGGGTGGGCTATGGCTACACCTTC. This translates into CASSQGNRVGYGYTF.

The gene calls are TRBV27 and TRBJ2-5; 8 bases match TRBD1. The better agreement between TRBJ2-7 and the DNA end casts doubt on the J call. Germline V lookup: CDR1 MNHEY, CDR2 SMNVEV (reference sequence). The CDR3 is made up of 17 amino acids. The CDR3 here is CASGTGTGFLSSYEQYF. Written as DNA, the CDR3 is TGTGCCAGTGGGACCGGGACAGGATTTCTTTCATCCTACGAGCAGTACTTC.

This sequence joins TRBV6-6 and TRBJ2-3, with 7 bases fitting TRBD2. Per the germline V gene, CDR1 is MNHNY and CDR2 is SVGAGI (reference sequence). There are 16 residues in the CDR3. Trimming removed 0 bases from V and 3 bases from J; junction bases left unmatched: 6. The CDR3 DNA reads TGTGCCAGCAGTTACTCTGAGCGGGACCTTACAGATACGCAGTATTTT. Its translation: CASSYSERDLTDTQYF.

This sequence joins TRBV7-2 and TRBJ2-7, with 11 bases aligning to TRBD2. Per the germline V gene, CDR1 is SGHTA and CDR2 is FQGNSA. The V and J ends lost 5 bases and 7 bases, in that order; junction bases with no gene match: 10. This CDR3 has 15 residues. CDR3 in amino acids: CASSPRSGGAGEQYF. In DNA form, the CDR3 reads TGTGCCAGCAGCCCGCGTAGCGGGGGGGCCGGGGAGCAGTACTTC.

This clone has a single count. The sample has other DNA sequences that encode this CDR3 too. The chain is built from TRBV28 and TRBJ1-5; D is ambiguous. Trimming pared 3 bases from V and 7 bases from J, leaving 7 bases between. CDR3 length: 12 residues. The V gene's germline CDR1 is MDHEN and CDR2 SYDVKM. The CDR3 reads CASSLVRQPQHF. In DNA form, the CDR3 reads TGTGCCAGCAGTTTGGTGCGGCAGCCCCAGCATTTT. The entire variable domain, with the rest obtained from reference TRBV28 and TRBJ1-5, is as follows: DVKVTQSSRYLVKRTGEKVFLECVQDMDHENMFWYRQDPGLGLRLIYFSYDVKMKEKGDIPEGYSVSREKKERFSLILESASTNQTSMYLCASSLVRQPQHFGDGTRLSIL.

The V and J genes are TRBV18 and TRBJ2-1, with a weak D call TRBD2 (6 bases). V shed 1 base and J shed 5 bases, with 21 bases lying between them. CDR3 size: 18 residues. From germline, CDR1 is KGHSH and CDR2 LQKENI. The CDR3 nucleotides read TGTGCCAGCTCACCACAAGCGACTTTGAGTAGGAGGGACAATGAGCAGTTCTTC. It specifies CASSPQATLSRRDNEQFF.

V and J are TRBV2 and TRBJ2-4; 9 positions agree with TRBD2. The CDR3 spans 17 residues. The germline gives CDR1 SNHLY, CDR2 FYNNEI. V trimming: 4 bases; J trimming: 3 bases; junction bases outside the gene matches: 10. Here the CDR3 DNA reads TGTGCCAGCAGTGTTTCTTTGAGTAGCGGGGGCAAAAACATTCAGTACTTC. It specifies CASSVSLSSGGKNIQYF. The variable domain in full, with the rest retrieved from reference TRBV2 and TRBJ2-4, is EPEVTQTPSHQVTQMGQEVILRCVPISNHLYFYWYRQILGQKVEFLVSFYNNEISEKSEIFDDQFSVERPDGSNFTLKIRSTKLEDSAMYFCASSVSLSSGGKNIQYFGAGTRLSVL.

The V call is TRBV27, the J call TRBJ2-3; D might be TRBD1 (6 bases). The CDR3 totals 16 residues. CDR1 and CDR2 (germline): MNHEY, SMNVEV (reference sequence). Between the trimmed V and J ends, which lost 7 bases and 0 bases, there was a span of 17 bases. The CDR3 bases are TGTGCCAGCACCCATTACCAGGGGTTAAGCACAGATACGCAGTATTTT. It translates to CASTHYQGLSTDTQYF.

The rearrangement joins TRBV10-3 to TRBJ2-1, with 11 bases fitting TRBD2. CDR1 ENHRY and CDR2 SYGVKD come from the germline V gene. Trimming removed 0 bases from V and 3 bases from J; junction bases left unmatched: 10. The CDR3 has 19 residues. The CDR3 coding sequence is TGTGCCATCAGTGAGTCGAGGCTAGCGGGAGGTCCTAACTACAATGAGCAGTTCTTC. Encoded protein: CAISESRLAGGPNYNEQFF.

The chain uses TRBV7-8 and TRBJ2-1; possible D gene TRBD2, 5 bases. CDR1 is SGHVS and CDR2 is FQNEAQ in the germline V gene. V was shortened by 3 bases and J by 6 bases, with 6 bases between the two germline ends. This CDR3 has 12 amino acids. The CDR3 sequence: CASSFRGNEQFF. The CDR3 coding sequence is TGTGCCAGCAGCTTCCGGGGCAATGAGCAGTTCTTC.

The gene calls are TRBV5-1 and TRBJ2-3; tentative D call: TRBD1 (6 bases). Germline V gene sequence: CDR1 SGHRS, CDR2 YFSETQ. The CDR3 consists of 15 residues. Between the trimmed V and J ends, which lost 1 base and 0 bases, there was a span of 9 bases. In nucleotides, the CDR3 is TGCGCCAGCAGCTTGAGAGGGGGTAGCACAGATACGCAGTATTTT. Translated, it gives CASSLRGGSTDTQYF.